These T cell receptor beta chains were read from a single sample in a study of blood T cell repertoires in COVID-19. Measured with immunoSEQ multiplex PCR; TCRdb has only the in-frame clones, and not every one. The sample lists tens of thousands of clones; roughly 80% were seen once. What was sequenced was PBMCs or T cells enriched from blood (not recorded which). These receptor sequences come from a middle-aged woman with acute COVID-19. CDR3s include the opening cysteine and the closing phenylalanine or tryptophan. The order of the fields is V gene, clone size, D gene, J gene, CDR3 DNA, CDR3 protein. A D gene is named only where the DNA matches it firmly. Some rows have no size entry. The others give once, few or many, or a class for an expanded clone.

TRBV28	.	.	TRBJ2-7	TGTGCCAGCAGTTTAGGCAGGTCAAGCTCCTACGAGCAGTACTTC	CASSLGRSSSYEQYF
TRBV19	.	.	TRBJ1-2	TGTGCCAGTAGTAAGCTAGAAACCCGCTATGGCTACACCTTC	CASSKLETRYGYTF
TRBV11-2	.	TRBD1	TRBJ2-1	TGTGCCAGCGGGGGCTCGACAGGGACCAATGAGCAGTTCTTC	CASGGSTGTNEQFF
TRBV11-2	.	TRBD1	TRBJ2-7	TGTGCCAGCAGCCGATTGACAGGGAGCTACGAGCAGTACTTC	CASSRLTGSYEQYF
TRBV4-1	few	.	TRBJ1-2	TGCGCCAGCAGCCAGGAGGGGGGGAACTATGGCTACACCTTC	CASSQEGGNYGYTF
TRBV5-1	.	.	TRBJ2-6	TGCGCCAGCAGCTGGGCGGGGATCTCTGGGGCCAACGTCCTGACTTTC	CASSWAGISGANVLTF
TRBV11-2	.	.	TRBJ1-2	TGTGCCAGCAGTCCCCGAGTCGCAGGGGCGCCGGAGGTCTATGGCTACACCTTC	CASSPRVAGAPEVYGYTF
TRBV14	.	TRBD1	TRBJ2-3	TGTGCCAGCAGCCAGAGGACAGGGGGCGTAGATACGCAGTATTTT	CASSQRTGGVDTQYF
TRBV6-5	.	.	TRBJ1-6	TGTGCCAGCAGGGATACAACGGGGAATTCACCCCTCCACTTT	CASRDTTGNSPLHF
TRBV10-2	.	TRBD2	TRBJ2-1	TGCGCCAGCAGTGAGTTCGGGACTAACTACAATGAGCAGTTCTTC	CASSEFGTNYNEQFF